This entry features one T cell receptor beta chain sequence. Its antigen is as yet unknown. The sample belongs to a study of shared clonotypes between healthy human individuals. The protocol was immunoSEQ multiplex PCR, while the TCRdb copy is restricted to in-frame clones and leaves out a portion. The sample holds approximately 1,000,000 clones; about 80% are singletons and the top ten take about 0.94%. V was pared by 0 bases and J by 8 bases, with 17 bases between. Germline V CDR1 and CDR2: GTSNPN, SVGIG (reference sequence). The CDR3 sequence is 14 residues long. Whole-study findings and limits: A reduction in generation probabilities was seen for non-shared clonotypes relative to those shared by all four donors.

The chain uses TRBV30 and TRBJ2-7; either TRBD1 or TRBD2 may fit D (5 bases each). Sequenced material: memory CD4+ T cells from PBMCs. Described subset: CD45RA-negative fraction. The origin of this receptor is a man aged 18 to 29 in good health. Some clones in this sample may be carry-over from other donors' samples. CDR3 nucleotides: TGTGCCTGGAGTGTACCCAGGGACCGCTCCAAGCAGTACTTC. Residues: CAWSVPRDRSKQYF. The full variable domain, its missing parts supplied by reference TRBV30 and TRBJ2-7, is SQTIHQWPATLVQPVGSPLSLECTVEGTSNPNLYWYRQAAGRGLQLLFYSVGIGQISSEVPQNLSASRPQDRQFILSSKKLLLSDSGFYLCAWSVPRDRSKQYFGPGTRLTVT.